This T cell receptor beta chain was captured by sequencing in a study of T cell repertoires in cytomegalovirus infection. Overall study: Alongside well-studied HLA-B-restricted CMV epitopes, recently identified HLA-C-restricted CMV epitopes were also used. A matching HLA type, together with CMV infection, was signaled by public TCR beta signatures.

In TCRdb, the reads were re-called with MiXCR into one record per CDR3 protein. The data show around 360,000 distinct CDR3 sequences, with roughly a third seen just once and roughly 14% held by the top ten. Trimming stripped 3 bases from V and 2 bases from J, with 8 bases between. Germline CDR1 and CDR2: MNHNS and SASEGT. This CDR3 spans 13 amino acids. This clonotype was seen repeatedly, ten times or more. Its target is unknown. The study, taken as a whole, reports: Clonotypes of TCR beta that were HLA-C-restricted and CMV-specific dominated the ex vivo response.

The specimen was cultured PBMCs, collected from culture after CMV antigen stimulation. The chain recombines TRBV6-1 with TRBJ2-7; no clear D gene. This TCR was recovered from a human donor in good health (CMV status not recorded). Some clones in this sample may be carry-over from other donors' samples. This CDR3 is CASSERQTYEQYF. The CDR3, as DNA: TGTGCCAGCAGTGAGCGGCAGACCTACGAGCAGTACTTC.